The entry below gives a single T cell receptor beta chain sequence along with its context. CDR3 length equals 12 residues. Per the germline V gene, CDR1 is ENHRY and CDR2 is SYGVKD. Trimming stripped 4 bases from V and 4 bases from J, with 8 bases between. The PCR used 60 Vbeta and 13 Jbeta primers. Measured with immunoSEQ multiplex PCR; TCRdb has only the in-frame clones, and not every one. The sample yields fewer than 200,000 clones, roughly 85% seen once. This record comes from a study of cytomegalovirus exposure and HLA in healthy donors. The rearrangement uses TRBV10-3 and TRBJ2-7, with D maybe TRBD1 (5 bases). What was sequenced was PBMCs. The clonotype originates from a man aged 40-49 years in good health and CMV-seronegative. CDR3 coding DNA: TGTGCCATCAGTGTTCAGGGTTACGAGCAGTACTTC. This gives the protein CAISVQGYEQYF.